Included here is one TCR beta chain sequence, with context. Its antigen has not been determined. Base qualities are not recorded, but no much larger clone differs from it by a single base. The CDR3, cysteine through phenylalanine, is 13 amino acids long. The sequence is cut down to CDR3 DNA, 39 bases in frame from base 1. A distance of 8 bases separates the germline ends of V and J, which lose 4 bases and 5 bases respectively. The germline V gene yields SGHDN for CDR1 and FVKESK for CDR2. This sample is part of a study of cytomegalovirus exposure and HLA in healthy donors (dated by TCRdb to about 2017). Broadly, across the study: A later analysis indicated that the 120 validation repertoires were generated on the platform also employed for the 700 or so repertoires of the first cohort. The study was designed to test whether signatures of past pathogen exposure could be identified by cataloging public T cell receptors. Besides the first cohort of more than 650 subjects, a separate validation cohort made up of 120 different subjects was used. The study combined high-throughput TCR immunosequencing, statistical association of individual TCRs with disease status, and machine learning to predict cytomegalovirus infection status. Broad study findings and their caveats: In a later analysis, TCRs clustered in the first cohort were found to also tend to co-occur in the approximately 120 validation repertoires, with approximately 95% of cluster scores above 0. In vitro tests confirmed that a few of the cytomegalovirus-associated TCR beta chains recognize cytomegalovirus antigens. In the study, about 150 TCR beta chains were listed as associated with cytomegalovirus. Most TCR sequences were observed very rarely across donors, whereas some public TCRs were present in many individuals. According to the authors, the approach could potentially be generalized to other disease states and immunological phenotypes. The classifier was reported to diagnose cytomegalovirus status with high specificity and sensitivity in both the original cohort and the validation cohort. A later analysis lacked HLA typing for the validation cohort, so it scored co-occurrence in that cohort across all 120 repertoires.

Library creation used the immunoSEQ multiplex PCR assay. The authors processed their data as follows. A statistical classification framework was built to diagnose cytomegalovirus status from the catalog of TCR beta chain sequences. The clones in this table, taken by TCRdb from immuneACCESS, are in-frame only. Not every clone is retained; where verified, under half of the shortfall comes from an unresolved V gene, and the cause of the rest is unknown. V, J and clone size derive from that table, while D and trimming were established from the DNA sequence. In all, the sample holds about 160,000 clones, and about nine tenths of those were seen once. Around 6% of the sample comes from the top ten. The donors belonged to the validation cohort of roughly 120 subjects, which was separate from the 666-subject first cohort.

This receptor was taken from a woman in her twenties or thirties in good health and CMV-seronegative. The rearrangement combines TRBV14 with TRBJ2-2; the D gene cannot be named for sure. The sequencing sample was made of PBMCs. The DNA sequence is given as TGTGCCAGCAGCCTGACTGGGACCGGGGAGCTGTTTTTT. The translation is CASSLTGTGELFF.